Listed below are T cell receptor beta chains from one sample, sequenced in a study of CXCR3-negative and CXCR3-positive naive CD8 T cells. Using the 5' RACE reads, TCRdb records one entry per CDR3 protein without DNA. Its table lists under 55,000 distinct CDR3 sequences. The material sequenced was memory CD8+ T cells from blood. Receptors were obtained from a human donor in good health. Some clones in this sample may be carry-over from other donors' samples. The CDR3 runs from the conserved cysteine through the conserved F or W. The order of the fields is CDR3 length, J gene, clone size, V gene, CDR3 protein. Clone size is not always given. Where it is, it says once, few, many or a class for expanded clones.

>12|TRBJ2-5|-|TRBV28
CASSLNPPMQYF
>13|TRBJ2-6|-|TRBV29-1
CSVGGPGANVLTF
>14|TRBJ2-1|-|TRBV4-3
CASSQRGQGYEQFF
>14|TRBJ2-7|-|TRBV5-1
CASSLGLARLEQYF
>15|TRBJ2-7|-|TRBV7-8
CASSPGQVKSYEQYF
>12|TRBJ1-4|-|TRBV28
CASRGVEEKLFF
>15|TRBJ2-7|-|TRBV12-3/TRBV12-4
CASSLGPNYSYEQYF
>14|TRBJ1-1|-|TRBV11-3
CDSSSGHLNTEAFF
>12|TRBJ1-1|-|TRBV5-6
CASSPRNTEAFF
>12|TRBJ2-7|-|TRBV7-8
CASSTPVYEQYF
>18|TRBJ2-1|-|TRBV7-8
CASSLGGLEGVQYNEQFF
>14|TRBJ2-1|-|TRBV20-1
CSADPAPLTPEQFF
>14|TRBJ2-7|-|TRBV4-3
CASSQEDGSYEQYF
>12|TRBJ1-2|-|TRBV7-9
CASSLGGFGYTF
>11|TRBJ1-1|-|TRBV29-1
CSGSENTEAFF
>15|TRBJ2-3|-|TRBV2
CASSEGHSYTDTQYF
>14|TRBJ1-5|-|TRBV3-1
CASSQDMGVQPQHF
>19|TRBJ2-7|-|TRBV3-1
CASSQPTDRGNPGAYEQYF
>17|TRBJ1-5|-|TRBV4-3
CASSQDFGGRVSQPQHF
>15|TRBJ2-3|-|TRBV7-9
CASSPYSETTDTQYF
>16|TRBJ1-1|-|TRBV4-2
CASSQSLMTANTEAFF
>15|TRBJ1-1|-|TRBV4-3
CASSQDMGGNTEAFF
>13|TRBJ2-3|-|TRBV29-1
CSVQGSSTDTQYF
>14|TRBJ2-5|-|TRBV7-3
CASRVDGGQETQYF
>13|TRBJ1-2|-|TRBV7-2
CASSPFGDYGYTF
>11|TRBJ1-1|-|TRBV5-5
CASSFGPEAFF
>16|TRBJ2-2|-|TRBV5-1
CASSLSASGNTGELFF
>14|TRBJ2-1|large|TRBV4-3
CASSQDAQYNEQFF
>14|TRBJ2-7|-|TRBV5-1
CASRQPGAYYEQYF
>12|TRBJ2-1|-|TRBV4-1
CASSQNYNEQFF
>15|TRBJ2-2|-|TRBV12-3/TRBV12-4
CASSSVAGGTGELFF
>13|TRBJ1-5|-|TRBV28
CASSLTADETQHF
>15|TRBJ2-6|-|TRBV6-4
CASSDLDSGANVLTF
>15|TRBJ1-1|-|TRBV4-3
CASSHRIGENTEAFF
>15|TRBJ2-5|-|TRBV7-6
CASSFKRTGLETQYF
>16|TRBJ2-1|-|TRBV19
CASRPPAGGTDNEQFF
>12|TRBJ2-1|-|TRBV12-5
CASGDPHNEQFF
>15|TRBJ1-5|-|TRBV5-5
CASSLDVDSNQPQHF
>16|TRBJ1-1|-|TRBV29-1
CSVVVLTGGMNTEAFF
>15|TRBJ2-5|-|TRBV2
CASSERTSGFRTQYF
>14|TRBJ2-5|-|TRBV2
CASSSTATQETQYF
>17|TRBJ2-7|-|TRBV15
CATSRDNRGLGSYEQYF
>12|TRBJ2-7|-|TRBV28
CASSFIGYEQYF
>15|TRBJ2-7|-|TRBV5-1
CASSSGGPPSYEQYF
>14|TRBJ2-7|-|TRBV9
CASSVGAGEYEQYF
>15|TRBJ2-1|-|TRBV20-1
CSARTQRGLNNEQFF
>15|TRBJ2-7|-|TRBV7-2
CASSVGTEPSYEQYF
>14|TRBJ1-1|-|TRBV28
CASSIDPKGTEAFF